The clone carrying this T cell receptor (beta chain) was seen only a few times. This specimen comes from a study of T cell repertoires in cytomegalovirus infection. Trimming removed 3 bases from V and 6 bases from J, with 9 bases in between. The CDR3 sequence is 12 residues long. Germline lookup yields CDR1 ENHRY and CDR2 SYGVKD. TCRdb used MiXCR to reprocess the reads, holding one entry per CDR3 protein. This sample has some 300,000 distinct CDR3 sequences, with roughly a sixth found just once. The sample was PBMCs. This receptor was taken from a human donor in good health (CMV status not recorded). Some clones in this sample may be carry-over from other donors' samples. The rearrangement joins TRBV10-3 to TRBJ2-7; D gene unclear. DNA for the CDR3: TGTGCCATCAGTGATATAGGTAGCGAGCAGTACTTC. Its translation: CAISDIGSEQYF.